These 8 T cell receptor beta chains originate from one sample sequenced in a study of identical twins. TCRdb ran MiXCR on the 5' RACE reads and lists one entry per CDR3 protein. The sample has around 530,000 distinct CDR3 sequences, roughly 15% seen once; the top ten hold less than 0.5%. The data also belong to a second study, concerning yellow fever vaccine responses in identical twins.

Sequencing was performed on CD4+ T cells sorted from blood. Receptors originate from a woman under 30 in good health.

The rearrangement links TRBV20-1 to TRBJ2-3, with D maybe TRBD1 (6 bases). The germline V gene has CDR1 DFQATT and CDR2 SNEGSKA (reference sequence). V shed 0 bases and J shed 4 bases, with 14 bases lying between them. This CDR3 has 15 amino acids. The CDR3, as DNA: TGCAGTGCTAGAGATTTGGGGGCAGGGGCAGATACGCAGTATTTT. Its translation is CSARDLGAGADTQYF.

Ten or more counts support this clonotype. The chain links TRBV12-3 or TRBV12-4 to TRBJ1-2, with D unclear. Trimming left V 6 bases short and J 4 bases short, with 12 bases between. The CDR3 loop spans 13 amino acids. The DNA of the CDR3 is TGTGCCAGCAGCTCCCTATCCTTCTATGGCTACACCTTC. This sequence encodes CASSSLSFYGYTF.

V is TRBV6-1 and J is TRBJ2-2; D is perhaps TRBD2 (6 bases). CDR3 length: 16 amino acids. V was clipped by 7 bases and J by 3 bases, with 18 bases between them. Germline CDR1 reads MNHNS; CDR2 reads SASEGT. The CDR3 protein is CASNILGLTDTGELFF. The CDR3 bases are TGTGCCAGCAACATCCTTGGACTAACGGACACCGGGGAGCTGTTTTTT.

The chain is built from TRBV4-1 and TRBJ2-5, with D possibly TRBD2 on 5 matching bases. The CDR3 contains 13 residues. Trimming took off 1 base at V and 3 bases at J, with 6 bases between the two ends. Germline values: CDR1 MGHRA, CDR2 YSYEKL. The CDR3 protein is CASSQAEEETQYF. In DNA form, the CDR3 reads TGCGCCAGCAGCCAAGCGGAGGAAGAGACCCAGTACTTC.

The V and J genes are TRBV5-1 and TRBJ1-1; 9 bases are shared with TRBD1. The junction had 3 bases not matched to a gene; V was cut back by 4 bases and J by 2 bases. The CDR3 length is 14 residues. In germline, CDR1 is SGHRS, CDR2 YFSETQ. CDR3 DNA sequence: TGCGCCAGCAGCAAGACAGGGGGTAACACTGAAGCTTTCTTT. As protein: CASSKTGGNTEAFF.

The chain links TRBV27 to TRBJ1-5, with TRBD1 as a possible D gene (5 bases). The CDR3 spans 14 residues. V lost 4 bases and J 5 bases, leaving 12 bases between the germline ends. Germline loops: CDR1 MNHEY, CDR2 SMNVEV (reference sequence). CDR3 nucleotides: TGTGCCAGCAGTTCACCGGGGACGTATCAGCCCCAGCATTTT. Translated: CASSSPGTYQPQHF.

This clonotype was counted a few times. The chain couples TRBV5-1 to TRBJ2-1, with 7 bases that match TRBD1. V dropped 0 bases and J dropped 9; count of bases not matched to a gene: 9. Per germline, CDR1 SGHRS and CDR2 YFSETQ. The CDR3 spans 15 residues. The CDR3 sequence is CASSLVGAGGVEQFF. In DNA form, the CDR3 reads TGCGCCAGCAGCTTGGTTGGGGCAGGGGGAGTTGAGCAGTTCTTC. Full variable domain (rest looked up from reference TRBV5-1 and TRBJ2-1): KAGVTQTPRYLIKTRGQQVTLSCSPISGHRSVSWYQQTPGQGLQFLFEYFSETQRNKGNFPGRFSGRQFSNSRSEMNVSTLELGDSALYLCASSLVGAGGVEQFFGPGTRLTVL.

This clonotype was observed a few times. The genes are TRBV15 and TRBJ2-3, with TRBD2 identical over 10 bases. The CDR3 consists of 17 residues. Germline V gene sequence: CDR1 LNHNV, CDR2 YYDKDF (reference sequence). V shed 0 bases, J shed 2 bases, and the junction held 5 bases outside the gene matches. DNA for the CDR3: TGTGCCACCAGCAGAGAGTCCCTAGCGGGGGTCACAGATACGCAGTATTTT. As protein: CATSRESLAGVTDTQYF.